This T cell receptor (beta chain) was identified during a study of cytomegalovirus exposure and HLA in healthy donors. Overall study: In an earlier analysis, 90 million to 130 million unique TCR beta sequences were found from 150 million to 200 million T cells.

Amplification used 60 Vbeta primers and 13 Jbeta primers. Only in-frame clones appear in the TCRdb table, and some are missing; sequencing was by immunoSEQ multiplex PCR. The sample holds about 60,000 clones, 60% to 80% seen once. On this clone itself: Its antigen is not known.

The V gene's germline CDR1 is SGHTS and CDR2 YDEGEE. The V gene end was trimmed by 4 bases and the J gene end by 8 bases; junction bases not matched to a gene: 5. This CDR3 is 13 amino acids long. Unrecorded immune exposures were likely, despite nominal health at sampling. Study conclusions and caveats: A missense variant in DCLRE1C was later tied to TCR beta V- and J-gene trimming. Compared with the roughly 700-donor mean, an Asian-associated ancestry cluster reportedly had fewer N-insertions, according to a later analysis.

The chain has TRBV5-8 and TRBJ2-1; 8 bases are shared with TRBD1. What was sequenced was PBMCs. This clonotype was obtained from a woman in her thirties or forties in good health and CMV-seropositive. CDR3 amino acids: CASSQDRGDEQFF. DNA of the CDR3: TGTGCCAGCAGCCAAGACAGGGGCGATGAGCAGTTCTTC.